These 19 T cell receptor beta chains came from one sample sequenced in a study of T cell responses to AZD1222 COVID-19 vaccine. Clones were sequenced by immunoSEQ multiplex PCR, and TCRdb holds only the in-frame ones, with some missing. The sample shows under 150,000 clones, about nine tenths of them seen only once. This material consisted of peripheral blood, taken 28 days after the second AZD1222 dose. The source is an adult who received the AZD1222 COVID-19 vaccine.

This clone appeared once. The V call is TRBV29-1, the J call TRBJ1-1; D is ambiguous. Germline V gene lookup returns CDR1 SQVTM and CDR2 ANQGSEA. V shed 4 bases and J shed 2 bases, with 5 bases lying between them. This CDR3 region has 11 residues. The CDR3 loop is CSVGYNTEAFF. The CDR3 DNA sequence: TGCAGCGTTGGGTATAACACTGAAGCTTTCTTT.

The chain combines TRBV7-9 with TRBJ2-4, with D hard to call. The CDR3 is 14 amino acids. Germline-derived CDR1 and CDR2 are SEHNR and FQNEAQ (reference sequence). V dropped 1 base and J dropped 3 bases, with 7 bases sitting between them. In nucleotides, the CDR3 is TGTGCCAGCAGCTTAGTAGCCAGCAAAAACATTCAGTACTTC. Amino acid sequence: CASSLVASKNIQYF. The whole variable domain, remainder taken from reference TRBV7-9 and TRBJ2-4, is DTGVSQNPRHKITKRGQNVTFRCDPISEHNRLYWYRQTLGQGPEFLTYFQNEAQLEKSRLLSDRFSAERPKGSFSTLEIQRTEQGDSAMYLCASSLVASKNIQYFGAGTRLSVL.

The chain has TRBV5-1 and TRBJ2-3; 13 bases are shared with TRBD2. The V gene end was trimmed by 3 bases and the J gene end by 5 bases; junction bases not matched to a gene: 15. The CDR3 totals 19 residues. Germline-derived CDR1 and CDR2 are SGHRS and YFSETQ. The chain's CDR3 is CASSSSGLAGALWGDTQYF. The CDR3 DNA follows: TGCGCCAGCAGCTCTTCAGGACTAGCGGGGGCGCTATGGGGAGATACGCAGTATTTT.

This clone has a single count. The rearrangement links TRBV2 to TRBJ1-1; 8 bases agree with TRBD1. The CDR3 is 17 amino acids. From germline, CDR1 is SNHLY and CDR2 FYNNEI. V dropped 3 bases and J dropped 5; count of bases not matched to a gene: 14. The CDR3 region is CASSEPPGQEARTEAFF. As DNA, the CDR3 is TGTGCCAGCAGTGAGCCTCCGGGACAGGAGGCGAGGACTGAAGCTTTCTTT.

The chain recombines TRBV3-1 (or the pseudogene TRBV3-2) with TRBJ2-1; 7 bases line up with TRBD2. Trimming removed 1 base from V and 10 bases from J; junction bases left unmatched: 13. The CDR3 is 16 amino acids. Per the germline V gene, CDR1 is LGHDT and CDR2 is YNNKEL (reference sequence). The CDR3 sequence: CASSQGELALLHEQFF. Written as DNA, the CDR3 is TGTGCCAGCAGCCAAGGGGAACTAGCGTTACTCCACGAGCAGTTCTTC.

The V gene is TRBV19, the J gene TRBJ1-5, with D hard to call. CDR1 is LNHDA and CDR2 is SQIVND in the germline V gene (reference sequence). The germline V and J ends were trimmed by 9 bases and 1 base, with 16 bases remaining between them. The CDR3 has 15 residues. The CDR3 sequence is CASRDQVKSNQPQHF. In DNA, the CDR3 is TGTGCCAGCCGCGACCAGGTCAAAAGCAATCAGCCCCAGCATTTT.

The chain is built from TRBV6-6 and TRBJ1-3, with 9 bases that match TRBD1. The CDR3 totals 17 residues. CDR1 is MNHNY, CDR2 SVGAGI, per germline (reference sequence). After removal of 5 bases from V and 2 bases from J, the junction contained 10 bases not matched to a gene. The CDR3: CASSPPQGAGTGNTIYF. The CDR3 DNA follows: TGTGCCAGCAGTCCACCACAGGGGGCGGGTACTGGAAACACCATATATTTT.

The gene calls are TRBV7-2 and TRBJ1-1; D uncertain. This CDR3 is 13 amino acids long. CDR1 and CDR2 (germline): SGHTA, FQGNSA. V gave up 3 bases and J gave up 4 bases, with 9 bases separating them. CDR3 residues: CASSFAGATEAFF. CDR3 nucleotide sequence: TGTGCCAGCAGCTTCGCGGGTGCCACTGAAGCTTTCTTT.

This chain's CDR3 is CASSHPLGQGGYGYTF. Written as DNA, the CDR3 is TGTGCCAGCAGCCACCCTTTGGGACAGGGGGGCTATGGCTACACCTTC. V usage is TRBV9 and J usage is TRBJ1-2, with 11 bases identical to TRBD1. The CDR3 sequence is 16 residues long. Germline V gives CDR1 SGDLS, CDR2 YYNGEE. Trimming took 4 bases from V and 4 from J; bases not matched to a gene: 9. Together with reference TRBV9 and TRBJ1-2, the CDR3 gives the full variable domain: DSGVTQTPKHLITATGQRVTLRCSPRSGDLSVYWYQQSLDQGLQFLIQYYNGEERAKGNILERFSAQQFPDLHSELNLSSLELGDSALYFCASSHPLGQGGYGYTFGSGTRLTVV.

The chain links TRBV7-6 to TRBJ2-5; 12 bases map to TRBD2. After removal of 6 bases from V and 7 bases from J, the junction contained 6 bases not matched to a gene. The CDR3 loop spans 14 amino acids. CDR1 and CDR2 from the germline V gene are SGHVS and FNYEAQ. CDR3 sequence (DNA): TGTGCCAGCAGTCCCGGGACTAGCGGGTGGACCCAGTACTTC. The encoded protein is CASSPGTSGWTQYF.

This clone was seen a handful of times. Distinct nucleotide sequences in the sample also encode this CDR3. V usage is TRBV5-1 and J usage is TRBJ2-2; 8 bases line up with TRBD2. The trim removed 1 base at V and 5 bases at J, leaving 4 bases unmatched. There are 15 residues in the CDR3. Germline CDR1 is SGHRS and CDR2 is YFSETQ. The CDR3 nucleotides read TGCGCCAGCAGCTTGACCGGGAGGGAAACCGGGGAGCTGTTTTTT. It yields the protein CASSLTGRETGELFF. The variable domain in full, completed from reference TRBV5-1 and TRBJ2-2, reads KAGVTQTPRYLIKTRGQQVTLSCSPISGHRSVSWYQQTPGQGLQFLFEYFSETQRNKGNFPGRFSGRQFSNSRSEMNVSTLELGDSALYLCASSLTGRETGELFFGEGSRLTVL.

The chain carries TRBV24-1 and TRBJ2-2; D uncertain. Germline CDR1 KGHDR, CDR2 SFDVKD. The length of the CDR3 is 13 residues. V lost 3 bases and J 6 bases, leaving 7 bases between the germline ends. The DNA of the CDR3 is TGTGCCACCAGTGATCCCCCGTCCGGGGAGCTGTTTTTT. Translation gives CATSDPPSGELFF.

The chain combines TRBV7-3 with TRBJ2-3; the D is unclear. V was shortened by 2 bases and J by 2 bases, with 5 bases between the two germline ends. Germline V gene sequence: CDR1 SGHTA, CDR2 FQGTGA. The CDR3 extends over 13 amino acids. The CDR3 is CASSLSFTDTQYF. CDR3 bases: TGTGCCAGCAGCTTATCCTTCACAGATACGCAGTATTTT. The whole variable domain, remainder taken from reference TRBV7-3 and TRBJ2-3, is GAGVSQTPSNKVTEKGKYVELRCDPISGHTALYWYRQSLGQGPEFLIYFQGTGAADDSGLPNDRFFAVRPEGSVSTLKIQRTERGDSAVYLCASSLSFTDTQYFGPGTRLTVL.

This chain connects TRBV5-1 to TRBJ2-1; D remains unclear. Trimming left V 5 bases short and J 0 bases short, with 12 bases between. Germline CDR1 SGHRS, CDR2 YFSETQ. The CDR3 extends over 15 amino acids. The CDR3 sequence: CASSFGYFSYNEQFF. CDR3 nucleotide sequence: TGCGCCAGCAGTTTCGGCTACTTCTCCTACAATGAGCAGTTCTTC.

This clone was found once. The V call is TRBV21-1, the J call TRBJ1-6; the table's D call, TRBD1, has no DNA check behind it. TRBV21-1 is designated a pseudogene. This CDR3 comprises 16 residues. CDR3 in amino acids: CASSKGAGVNNSPLHF. For the CDR3, the DNA is TGTGCCAGCAGCAAAGGGGCAGGGGTTAATAATTCACCCCTCCACTTT.

V gene TRBV18 combines with J gene TRBJ2-1; TRBD2 is a possible D gene (6 bases). The V gene's germline CDR1 is KGHSH and CDR2 LQKENI. Trimming pared 0 bases from V and 6 bases from J, leaving 9 bases between. CDR3 length equals 14 residues. CDR3 nucleotide sequence: TGTGCCAGCTCACCACCTAGCGGCGCCAATGAGCAGTTCTTC. Encoded protein: CASSPPSGANEQFF.

V usage is TRBV10-2 and J usage is TRBJ2-5; TRBD2 aligns across 7 bases. V shed 1 base, J shed 1 base, and the junction held 9 bases outside the gene matches. Germline V lookup: CDR1 WSHSY, CDR2 SAAADI. This CDR3 has 17 amino acids. CDR3 in amino acids: CASSEYGEGTFQETQYF. For the CDR3, the DNA is TGCGCCAGCAGTGAGTACGGGGAGGGGACCTTCCAAGAGACCCAGTACTTC.

The chain joins TRBV7-9 to TRBJ1-1; a possible D gene is TRBD1 (5 bases). V was trimmed by 5 bases and J by 0 bases, leaving 10 bases between them. This CDR3 has 14 residues. Germline assignment: CDR1 SEHNR and CDR2 FQNEAQ (reference sequence). The chain's CDR3 is CASSPQTVNTEAFF. The DNA of the CDR3 is TGTGCCAGCAGCCCACAGACAGTGAACACTGAAGCTTTCTTT.

The rearrangement uses TRBV30 and TRBJ1-5, with 7 bases aligning to TRBD1. This CDR3 has 13 amino acids. CDR1 and CDR2 (germline): GTSNPN, SVGIG (reference sequence). The V and J ends lost 1 base and 4 bases, in that order; junction bases with no gene match: 1. CDR3: CAWSDRGNQPQHF. The CDR3 nucleotides are TGTGCCTGGAGTGACAGGGGAAATCAGCCCCAGCATTTT.